This is a list of T cell receptor beta chains from one sample in a study of shared clonotypes between healthy human individuals. Sequencing was performed with immunoSEQ multiplex PCR; in TCRdb, only in-frame clones are kept and a portion is missing. The sample shows approximately 2,300,000 clones, 85% to 95% of them seen only once. The sample was naive CD4+ T cells from PBMCs. The source is a man between 18 and 35 years old in good health. Some clones in this sample may be carry-over from other donors' samples. Each CDR3 is given with its conserved first and last residue. A D gene is named only where the DNA matches it firmly. Rows give clone size only sometimes, using once, few, many, or a class for an expanded clone.

v_gene	abundance	j_gene	d_gene	CDR3aa	CDR3nt
TRBV10-3	NA	TRBJ1-1	NA	CAISESGKRGTEAFF	TGTGCCATCAGTGAGTCTGGCAAAAGGGGCACTGAAGCTTTCTTT
TRBV9	NA	TRBJ1-1	TRBD1	CASSPTTGIWAFF	TGTGCCAGCAGCCCCACGACAGGGATCTGGGCTTTCTTT
TRBV28	once	TRBJ2-3	NA	CASSFGGAPHTQYF	TGTGCCAGCAGTTTTGGCGGAGCCCCTCATACGCAGTATTTT
TRBV5-1	NA	TRBJ2-6	TRBD1	CASSPGTVNSGANVLTF	TGCGCCAGCAGCCCCGGGACAGTCAACTCTGGGGCCAACGTCCTGACTTTC
TRBV29-1	NA	TRBJ1-4	TRBD1	CSALGTDNEKLFF	TGCAGTGCCTTAGGGACAGATAATGAAAAACTGTTTTTT
TRBV7-3	NA	TRBJ2-1	NA	CASSSGPSSYNEQFF	TGTGCCAGCAGCTCGGGACCGAGCTCCTACAATGAGCAGTTCTTC
TRBV9	NA	TRBJ2-1	TRBD2	CASSPRTSGAYREQFF	TGTGCCAGCAGCCCCCGGACTAGCGGGGCGTACAGGGAGCAGTTCTTC
TRBV10-2	NA	TRBJ2-6	TRBD2	CASSRAGVVSGANVLTF	TGCGCCAGCAGTCGAGCGGGAGTAGTATCTGGGGCCAACGTCCTGACTTTC
TRBV7-9	NA	TRBJ2-1	NA	CASSLDLSNEQFF	TGTGCCAGCAGCTTAGATCTGAGCAATGAGCAGTTCTTC
TRBV9	NA	TRBJ2-7	TRBD1	CASSVRGQGSSSEQYF	TGTGCCAGCAGCGTTCGGGGACAGGGTTCATCGAGCGAGCAGTACTTC
TRBV6-6	NA	TRBJ1-2	NA	CASTLPGAFYGYTF	TGTGCCAGCACCCTTCCAGGGGCTTTCTATGGCTACACCTTC
TRBV10-1	NA	TRBJ1-2	TRBD1	CASSPSRRTGTGGLDYGYTF	TGCGCCAGCAGCCCATCCCGCCGCACCGGGACAGGGGGCTTAGACTATGGCTACACCTTC
TRBV5-1	NA	TRBJ1-4	TRBD1	CASSGGTGEYNEKLFF	TGCGCCAGCAGCGGCGGGACAGGGGAGTATAATGAAAAACTGTTTTTT
TRBV7-2	NA	TRBJ2-3	NA	CASSIQGADTQYF	TGTGCCAGCAGCATACAGGGTGCAGATACGCAGTATTTT
TRBV5-1	NA	TRBJ1-1	TRBD1	CASSLTGWRTEAFF	TGCGCCAGCAGTTTGACAGGGTGGAGAACTGAAGCTTTCTTT
TRBV6-4	NA	TRBJ2-2	NA	CASSEYGGVTGELFF	TGTGCCAGCAGTGAATATGGGGGCGTTACCGGGGAGCTGTTTTTT
TRBV7-3	NA	TRBJ1-1	NA	CASSLVGQGGTEAFF	TGTGCCAGCAGCTTAGTGGGGCAGGGAGGCACTGAAGCTTTCTTT
TRBV7-3	NA	TRBJ1-5	NA	CASSFQRANQPQHF	TGTGCCAGCAGCTTCCAGAGAGCTAATCAGCCCCAGCATTTT
TRBV7-3	NA	TRBJ1-1	NA	CASSLQGMNTEAFF	TGTGCCAGCAGCTTACAGGGCATGAACACTGAAGCTTTCTTT
TRBV5-1	NA	TRBJ2-7	NA	CASSPGAHPPYEQYF	TGCGCCAGCAGCCCCGGGGCCCACCCCCCCTACGAGCAGTACTTC
TRBV7-9	NA	TRBJ2-7	TRBD1	CASSIYRDRGYEQYF	TGTGCCAGCAGCATATACCGGGACAGGGGCTACGAGCAGTACTTC
TRBV2	few	TRBJ1-5	NA	CASRVDWNQPQHF	TGTGCCAGCAGGGTTGATTGGAATCAGCCCCAGCATTTT
TRBV28	NA	TRBJ2-5	NA	CASTTRETQYF	TGTGCCAGCACCACGAGGGAGACCCAGTACTTC
TRBV7-9	NA	TRBJ2-3	NA	CASSIVGVLNTDTQYF	TGTGCCAGCAGCATAGTGGGGGTCCTGAACACAGATACGCAGTATTTT
TRBV5-1	NA	TRBJ1-2	TRBD1	CASSLTRDRGSGYTF	TGCGCCAGCAGCTTGACTCGGGACAGGGGCTCAGGCTACACCTTC
TRBV5-4	NA	TRBJ2-2	NA	CASTPANTGELFF	TGTGCCAGCACACCCGCGAACACCGGGGAGCTGTTTTTT
TRBV2	few	TRBJ1-5	NA	CASSEGSNQPQHF	TGTGCCAGCAGTGAAGGTAGCAATCAGCCCCAGCATTTT
TRBV7-2	NA	TRBJ2-2	NA	CASSFESDTGELFF	TGTGCCAGCAGCTTTGAGTCGGACACCGGGGAGCTGTTTTTT
TRBV11-2	NA	TRBJ2-7	NA	CASSSVKQGLYEQYF	TGTGCCAGCAGCTCGGTCAAACAGGGCCTCTACGAGCAGTACTTC